This TCR beta chain was obtained from a study of control samples from healthy donors and cancer patients. V dropped 1 base and J dropped 7; count of bases not matched to a gene: 11. Germline V gene lookup returns CDR1 SGHRS and CDR2 YFSETQ. This CDR3 spans 16 amino acids. Profiling relied on immunoSEQ multiplex PCR, and the TCRdb table lists in-frame clones only, not all of them. The sample yields 75,000 to 100,000 clones, 80% to 95% seen once. This chain connects TRBV5-1 to TRBJ1-5, with 7 positions matching TRBD1. Sequencing was performed on blood. The sequence came from a human donor in good health. The donor label of this sample is uncertain. CDR3 in amino acids: CASSLNPQQGEQPQHF. The CDR3, as DNA: TGCGCCAGCAGCTTGAATCCGCAGCAGGGGGAACAGCCCCAGCATTTT.